This T cell receptor beta chain was recovered during a study of blood T cell repertoires in COVID-19. On the study more broadly: T cells, B-cell-depleted T cells, or PBMCs provided the cDNA or gDNA that served as material.

The data were produced by immunoSEQ multiplex PCR, yet TCRdb's version contains in-frame clones alone and is incomplete. The repertoire consists of about 130,000 clones, with approximately 81% occurring once and the leading ten covering approximately 5.7%. This clonotype originated in a man in his sixties with acute or convalescent COVID-19. Sequencing was performed on peripheral blood.

CDR3 residues: CASSQGGSLTGANVLTF. The CDR3 nucleotides are TGCGCCAGCAGCCAAGGCGGCTCCCTGACTGGGGCCAACGTCCTGACTTTC. The chain links TRBV4-1 to TRBJ2-6; D remains unclear. There are 17 residues in the CDR3. V was shortened by 1 base and J by 2 bases, with 12 bases between the two germline ends. Looked up from germline, CDR1 is MGHRA and CDR2 is YSYEKL.